One and the same sample provided the 29 T cell receptor beta chains below, sequenced in a study of blood T cell repertoires in COVID-19. Generated by immunoSEQ multiplex PCR, the TCRdb table keeps only in-frame clones and is missing some. The sample records more than 300,000 clones, about 91% being singletons. Material for sequencing was peripheral blood. Receptor source: a woman aged 25-40 years with COVID-19, enrolled during active disease.

The J gene is TRBJ1-2, the V gene TRBV5-1; D is unresolved. The CDR3 covers 15 residues. V dropped 0 bases and J dropped 5 bases, with 14 bases sitting between them. Per the germline V gene, CDR1 is SGHRS and CDR2 is YFSETQ. CDR3 DNA: TGCGCCAGCAGCTTGGGGCAGGCAATCCCATATGGCTACACCTTC. Translation: CASSLGQAIPYGYTF.

The rearrangement uses TRBV2 and TRBJ1-1, with D possibly matching TRBD1 (5 bases). The ends were cut back, 10 bases at V and 0 bases at J, with 27 bases in the middle. The CDR3 is 18 residues long. Germline CDR1 SNHLY, CDR2 FYNNEI. CDR3 sequence reads: CATRTSGQGNVVNTEAFF. The CDR3 DNA sequence: TGTGCCACCCGAACTTCCGGGCAGGGTAACGTGGTGAACACTGAAGCTTTCTTT.

V usage is TRBV4-1 and J usage is TRBJ2-1, with 10 bases lining up with TRBD2. Germline CDR1 and CDR2: MGHRA and YSYEKL. The CDR3 has 17 amino acids. Trimming removed 3 bases from V and 0 bases from J; junction bases left unmatched: 5. CDR3 in amino acids: CASSQVSGGSSYNEQFF. The CDR3 DNA sequence: TGCGCCAGCAGCCAGGTTAGCGGGGGGAGCTCCTACAATGAGCAGTTCTTC.

The genes are TRBV28 and TRBJ1-2; 11 bases map to TRBD1. The CDR3 is 16 residues long. Germline V gives CDR1 MDHEN, CDR2 SYDVKM. Unmatched junction bases numbered 8, after V lost 4 bases and J lost 4 bases. CDR3 in amino acids: CASSSRTGGAIYGYTF. The CDR3, as DNA: TGTGCCAGCAGTTCCCGGACAGGGGGCGCAATCTATGGCTACACCTTC.

The rearrangement joins TRBV7-9 to TRBJ2-7; D gene uncertain. Germline assignment: CDR1 SEHNR and CDR2 FQNEAQ (reference sequence). The V end lost 5 bases, the J end lost 0 bases, and 11 bases lay between the germline ends. This CDR3 is built from 14 residues. CDR3 DNA sequence: TGTGCCAGCAGCCACGAGTCTAGCTCCTACGAGCAGTACGTC. As protein: CASSHESSSYEQYV.

This sequence joins TRBV14 and TRBJ1-2; D gene ambiguous. Germline V gene data show CDR1 as SGHDN and CDR2 as FVKESK. The CDR3 runs 15 residues. The V gene lost 0 bases and the J gene lost 4 bases, with 12 bases spanning the gap. The CDR3 loop reads CASSQDLQTTYGYTF. DNA for the CDR3: TGTGCCAGCAGCCAAGACCTACAGACTACCTATGGCTACACCTTC.

This chain joins TRBV2 and TRBJ2-5; D unclear. This CDR3 is built from 14 residues. The V end was cut by 2 bases, the J end by 5 bases, with 12 bases between. Germline CDR1 is SNHLY and CDR2 is FYNNEI. The CDR3 nucleotides are TGTGCCAGCAGTGAACGATTTTTCGGGGAGACCCAGTACTTC. Protein product: CASSERFFGETQYF.

V gene TRBV2 combines with J gene TRBJ1-4; 10 positions match TRBD1. Germline values: CDR1 SNHLY, CDR2 FYNNEI. Unmatched junction bases numbered 6, after V lost 7 bases and J lost 7 bases. The CDR3 runs 14 residues. The CDR3 reads CASNPTGGVEKLFF. The CDR3 DNA sequence: TGTGCCAGCAATCCGACAGGGGGCGTTGAAAAACTGTTTTTT.

The rearrangement links TRBV24-1 to TRBJ2-2, with 7 bases identical to TRBD1. J gave up 6 bases and V 3 bases, and 9 bases lay outside the gene matches. Germline lookup yields CDR1 KGHDR and CDR2 SFDVKD. This CDR3 has 16 amino acids. CDR3 region: CATSDDNDRAAGELFF. DNA for the CDR3: TGTGCCACCAGTGATGATAATGACAGGGCAGCCGGGGAGCTGTTTTTT.

V and J are TRBV13 and TRBJ2-5; 10 nucleotides line up with TRBD1. With V trimmed by 5 bases and J by 2 bases, 20 bases remained unmatched. Per the germline V gene, CDR1 is PRHDT and CDR2 is FYEKMQ (reference sequence). The CDR3 runs 20 residues. CDR3 nucleotide sequence: TGTGCCAGCAGCGCCCGGGACAGGGGTCCTCTTGGGTCTGAGCAAGAGACCCAGTACTTC. This sequence encodes CASSARDRGPLGSEQETQYF.

This clone has a handful of counts. This chain joins TRBV2 and TRBJ2-1; D unresolved. The CDR3 is made up of 13 amino acids. Germline V gives CDR1 SNHLY, CDR2 FYNNEI. The ends were cut back, 5 bases at V and 3 bases at J, with 8 bases in the middle. This CDR3 is CASSPAGYNEQFF. Here the CDR3 DNA reads TGTGCCAGCAGTCCCGCCGGCTACAATGAGCAGTTCTTC.

This clone was detected only once. The chain has TRBV11-3 and TRBJ2-1; 15 bases map to TRBD2. Germline CDR1 is SGHNT and CDR2 is YENEEA. V gave up 5 bases and J gave up 9 bases; unmatched junction bases: 8. The CDR3 has 16 residues. The CDR3: CASSPGGGLAGGEQFF. The CDR3 DNA reads as TGTGCCAGCAGCCCCGGAGGGGGACTAGCGGGAGGTGAGCAGTTCTTC.

The table lists this clone with a count of one. The chain employs TRBV6-5 and TRBJ1-2, with D unresolved. The germline gives CDR1 MNHEY, CDR2 SVGAGI. CDR3 length: 12 residues. V lost 5 bases to trimming and J lost 6 bases, with 10 bases between them. CDR3 nucleotides: TGTGCCAGCAGTCCCAGCGAGGATGGCTACACCTTC. Protein sequence: CASSPSEDGYTF.

This clone was detected a few times. J is TRBJ1-2 and V is TRBV5-1; D not resolved. Germline CDR1 reads SGHRS; CDR2 reads YFSETQ. The CDR3 is made up of 11 amino acids. With 0 bases removed from V and 9 bases from J, the gap between germline ends came to 6 bases. CDR3 DNA: TGCGCCAGCAGCTTGGCGGGGAGCTACACCTTC. Its protein product is CASSLAGSYTF.

The chain links TRBV12-3 or TRBV12-4 to TRBJ1-1; unclear D gene. The CDR3 loop spans 13 amino acids. V lost 3 bases and J 3 bases, leaving 8 bases between the germline ends. CDR3 protein: CASSLTLYTEAFF. DNA for the CDR3: TGTGCCAGCAGTTTGACTTTATACACTGAAGCTTTCTTT.

V and J are TRBV27 and TRBJ2-1; TRBD1 matches 9 bases. J lost 6 bases, V lost 3 bases, and 12 bases had no gene match. This CDR3 contains 17 residues. Germline CDR1 and CDR2: MNHEY and SMNVEV (reference sequence). The CDR3: CASSLIVPGQGFNEQFF. In nucleotides, the CDR3 is TGTGCCAGCAGTTTGATCGTACCGGGACAGGGTTTCAATGAGCAGTTCTTC.

The chain recombines TRBV18 with TRBJ2-1; 9 bases map to TRBD1. The CDR3 contains 12 residues. CDR1 KGHSH and CDR2 LQKENI come from the germline V gene. The V and J ends lost 5 bases and 10 bases, in that order; junction bases with no gene match: 3. The CDR3 region is CASSAGTGEQFF. Written as DNA, the CDR3 is TGTGCCAGCTCAGCGGGGACAGGGGAGCAGTTCTTC.

This clone came up a few times. The V call is TRBV4-1, the J call TRBJ2-1; no firm D call. Germline values: CDR1 MGHRA, CDR2 YSYEKL. V lost 1 base, J lost 2 bases, and 12 bases lay in between. The CDR3 runs to 16 residues. CDR3 protein: CASSQVDILTYNEQFF. CDR3 sequence (DNA): TGCGCCAGCAGCCAAGTTGACATTCTAACCTACAATGAGCAGTTCTTC.

The chain couples TRBV28 to TRBJ1-6, with D unclear. CDR3 length: 13 residues. Germline-derived CDR1 and CDR2 are MDHEN and SYDVKM. V lost 4 bases, J lost 7 bases, and 8 bases lay in between. CDR3 nucleotide sequence: TGTGCCAGCAGTTCCCCGGGGAATTCACCCCTCCACTTT. Its translation is CASSSPGNSPLHF. The whole variable domain, filled in from reference TRBV28 and TRBJ1-6, reads DVKVTQSSRYLVKRTGEKVFLECVQDMDHENMFWYRQDPGLGLRLIYFSYDVKMKEKGDIPEGYSVSREKKERFSLILESASTNQTSMYLCASSSPGNSPLHFGNGTRLTVT.

This clone was observed a single time. The rearrangement links TRBV27 to TRBJ1-4; 7 nucleotides align to TRBD1. V gave up 5 bases and J gave up 0 bases; unmatched junction bases: 9. The CDR3 sequence is 17 residues long. Germline V gene lookup returns CDR1 MNHEY and CDR2 SMNVEV (reference sequence). CDR3 DNA sequence: TGTGCCAGCAGTATGCTCCGGGACAGAGCAACTAATGAAAAACTGTTTTTT. Translating gives CASSMLRDRATNEKLFF.

The chain couples TRBV16 to TRBJ2-2, with TRBD1 as a possible D gene (6 bases). There are 18 residues in the CDR3. Trimming pared 2 bases from V and 1 base from J, leaving 17 bases between. Germline CDR1 and CDR2: KGHSY and FQNENV. The CDR3 reads CASSQSMYRAGNTGELFF. CDR3 DNA sequence: TGTGCCAGCAGCCAAAGCATGTACAGGGCAGGGAACACCGGGGAGCTGTTTTTT.

This clone came up once. This chain links TRBV10-3 with TRBJ1-2, with 11 bases matching TRBD1. The J segment lost 0 bases and the V segment lost 6 bases, leaving 3 bases of the junction unmatched. Germline CDR1 reads ENHRY; CDR2 reads SYGVKD. The CDR3 length is 15 residues. For the CDR3, the DNA is TGTGCCATCAGGGGACAGGGGGATGCTAACTATGGCTACACCTTC. Amino acids: CAIRGQGDANYGYTF.

The J gene is TRBJ2-2, the V gene TRBV28; 10 nucleotides match TRBD1. Trimming took 6 bases from V and 4 from J; bases not matched to a gene: 11. CDR3 size: 17 residues. From germline, CDR1 is MDHEN and CDR2 SYDVKM. The CDR3 region has the DNA TGTGCCAGCAGCGAGGCCCCCGGGACAGGGGTCACCGGGGAGCTGTTTTTT. It codes for CASSEAPGTGVTGELFF.

The gene calls are TRBV18 and TRBJ1-2, with TRBD1 matching over 8 bases. The germline CDR1 and CDR2 sequences are KGHSH and LQKENI. Trimming removed 3 bases from V and 1 base from J; junction bases left unmatched: 1. The CDR3 loop spans 14 amino acids. The CDR3 region has the DNA TGTGCCAGCTCACCGACAGGGGATAACTATGGCTACACCTTC. Translated: CASSPTGDNYGYTF.

This chain joins TRBV5-5 and TRBJ2-3; D gene uncertain. The CDR3 covers 15 residues. The germline gives CDR1 SGHKS, CDR2 YYEKEE (reference sequence). Trimming stripped 1 base from V and 1 base from J, with 10 bases between. This chain's CDR3 is CASSLLSTGTDTQYF. In DNA form, the CDR3 reads TGTGCCAGCAGCTTGCTTTCCACAGGCACAGATACGCAGTATTTT.

The chain has TRBV25-1 and TRBJ1-1; possible D gene TRBD1, 5 bases. The CDR3 covers 14 residues. Germline V lookup: CDR1 MGHDK, CDR2 SYGVNS. Trimming removed 1 base from V and 6 bases from J, with 12 bases in between. As DNA, the CDR3 is TGTGCCAGCAGTGAATTTGGGGGAGGTGCTGAAGCTTTCTTT. It yields the protein CASSEFGGGAEAFF.

This chain connects TRBV12-2 to TRBJ2-5; the table's D gene call, TRBD1, was not cross checked with the DNA. TRBV12-2 is assigned pseudogene status. CDR3 size: 19 residues. The CDR3 protein is CASRLAHPLSAGGQETQYF. The CDR3 DNA follows: TGTGCAAGTCGCTTAGCGCACCCTCTCTCGGCAGGGGGTCAAGAGACCCAGTACTTC.

This chain uses TRBV19 with TRBJ2-6; 7 bases map to TRBD1. The CDR3 extends over 15 amino acids. Germline-derived CDR1 and CDR2 are LNHDA and SQIVND (reference sequence). The junction had 2 bases not matched to a gene; V was cut back by 6 bases and J by 0 bases. In nucleotides, the CDR3 is TGTGCCAGTAGCCGACAGGGCTCTGGGGCCAACGTCCTGACTTTC. It yields the protein CASSRQGSGANVLTF.

The CDR3 is CAWSGWGSHGYTF. The CDR3 bases are TGTGCCTGGAGTGGGTGGGGCAGCCATGGCTACACCTTC. The rearrangement links TRBV30 to TRBJ1-2; D possibly corresponds to TRBD1 (5 bases). The CDR3 runs 13 residues. Trimming shortened V by 1 base and J by 6 bases, and 12 bases separated the two germline ends. Looked up from germline, CDR1 is GTSNPN and CDR2 is SVGIG (reference sequence). Together with reference TRBV30 and TRBJ1-2, the CDR3 gives the full variable domain: SQTIHQWPATLVQPVGSPLSLECTVEGTSNPNLYWYRQAAGRGLQLLFYSVGIGQISSEVPQNLSASRPQDRQFILSSKKLLLSDSGFYLCAWSGWGSHGYTFGSGTRLTVV.